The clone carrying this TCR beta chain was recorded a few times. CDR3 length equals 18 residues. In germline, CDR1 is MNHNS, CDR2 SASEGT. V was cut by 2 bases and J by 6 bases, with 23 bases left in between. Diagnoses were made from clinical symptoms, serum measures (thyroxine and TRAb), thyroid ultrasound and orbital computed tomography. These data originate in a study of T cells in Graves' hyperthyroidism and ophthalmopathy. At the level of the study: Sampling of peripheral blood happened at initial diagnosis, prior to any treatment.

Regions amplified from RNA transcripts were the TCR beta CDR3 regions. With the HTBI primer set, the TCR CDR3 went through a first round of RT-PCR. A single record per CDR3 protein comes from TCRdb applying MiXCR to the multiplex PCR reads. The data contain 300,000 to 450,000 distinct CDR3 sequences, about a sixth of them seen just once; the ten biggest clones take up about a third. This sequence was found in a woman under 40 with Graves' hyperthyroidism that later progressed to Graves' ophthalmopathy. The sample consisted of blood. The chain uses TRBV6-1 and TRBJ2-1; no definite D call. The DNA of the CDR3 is TGTGCCAGCAGTGAATATCTAGACTCGATAACCTTATTCAATGAGCAGTTCTTC. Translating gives CASSEYLDSITLFNEQFF.